This entry lists 14 T cell receptor beta chains sequenced from one sample in a study of neurological immune-mediated disorders. TCRdb redid the calling of the 5' RACE reads with MiXCR, one entry per CDR3 protein. The sample has over 60,000 distinct CDR3 sequences, around 5.2% seen once; the top ten hold roughly 2.8%. The specimen was PBMCs. These receptors all come from a woman aged 30 to 39 with multiple sclerosis.

This clonotype was counted ten times or more. The J gene is TRBJ2-3, the V gene TRBV20-1, with no clear D. The germline V and J ends were trimmed by 5 bases and 3 bases, with 3 bases remaining between them. Germline values: CDR1 DFQATT, CDR2 SNEGSKA (reference sequence). The CDR3 contains 10 residues. CDR3 sequence: CSAETDTQYF. CDR3 coding DNA: TGCAGTGCTGAAACAGATACGCAGTATTTT.

This clonotype was recorded many times. V usage is TRBV29-1 and J usage is TRBJ1-2; TRBD1 is a possible D gene (6 bases). The CDR3 runs to 13 residues. Germline CDR1 SQVTM, CDR2 ANQGSEA. V was clipped by 6 bases and J by 0 bases, with 11 bases between them. This chain's CDR3 is CSVGGLSNYGYTF. CDR3 nucleotides: TGCAGCGTAGGGGGGCTCTCTAACTATGGCTACACCTTC.

This clonotype was counted ten times or more. This rearrangement joins TRBV11-2 to TRBJ2-1, with 7 bases that match TRBD1. Germline CDR1 and CDR2: SGHAT and FQNNGV. The CDR3 has 17 residues. The junction had 14 bases not matched to a gene; V was cut back by 6 bases and J by 3 bases. The DNA for the CDR3 is TGTGCCAGCAGTTCACGTGACAGGGTTATGTTCTACAATGAGCAGTTCTTC. As protein: CASSSRDRVMFYNEQFF.

This clonotype was observed many times. The chain carries TRBV14 and TRBJ2-7; D may be TRBD1 (6 bases). Germline values: CDR1 SGHDN, CDR2 FVKESK. Trimming shortened V by 5 bases and J by 4 bases, and 12 bases separated the two germline ends. The CDR3 runs 13 residues. CDR3 DNA: TGTGCCAGCAGCTCAAGACAGGAGTACGAGCAGTACTTC. Its protein product is CASSSRQEYEQYF.

This chain uses TRBV20-1 with TRBJ2-4; 8 positions agree with TRBD2. Germline V gene lookup returns CDR1 DFQATT and CDR2 SNEGSKA (reference sequence). V lost 5 bases and J lost 10; bases outside the gene matches: 10. This CDR3 spans 13 amino acids. CDR3 sequence reads: CSAGGKRGKIQYF. CDR3 in DNA: TGCAGTGCTGGCGGAAAGCGGGGGAAAATTCAGTACTTC.

This clonotype was recorded many times. The chain employs TRBV2 and TRBJ1-4; D remains unclear. Deletions cut 0 bases from V and 3 bases from J, with 11 bases between. The V gene's germline CDR1 is SNHLY and CDR2 FYNNEI. The CDR3 totals 16 residues. The CDR3, as DNA: TGTGCCAGCAGTGAAGCCTTACGCAGATCTAATGAAAAACTGTTTTTT. This encodes CASSEALRRSNEKLFF. Together with reference TRBV2 and TRBJ1-4, the CDR3 gives the full variable domain: EPEVTQTPSHQVTQMGQEVILRCVPISNHLYFYWYRQILGQKVEFLVSFYNNEISEKSEIFDDQFSVERPDGSNFTLKIRSTKLEDSAMYFCASSEALRRSNEKLFFGSGTQLSVL.

A few counts support this clonotype. The DNA of the CDR3 is TGTGCCAGCATGCCGCGACCTGTCGGATCACCCCTCCACTTT. It is translated as CASMPRPVGSPLHF. The gene calls are TRBV27 and TRBJ1-6, with D unresolved. V was clipped by 7 bases and J by 10 bases, with 17 bases between them. The CDR3 length is 14 residues. Germline V gene data show CDR1 as MNHEY and CDR2 as SMNVEV (reference sequence).

The V gene is TRBV7-9, the J gene TRBJ1-3; no clear D gene. The CDR3 sequence is 15 residues long. Germline CDR1 reads SEHNR; CDR2 reads FQNEAQ (reference sequence). The germline V and J ends were trimmed by 4 bases and 0 bases, with 10 bases remaining between them. The chain's CDR3 is CASSSRGDSGNTIYF. CDR3 coding DNA: TGTGCCAGCAGCTCCCGTGGGGACTCTGGAAACACCATATATTTT.

This clonotype was seen at least ten times. The rearrangement links TRBV3-1 to TRBJ2-2, with D possibly being TRBD1 (6 bases). Germline CDR1 reads LGHDT; CDR2 reads YNNKEL (reference sequence). The CDR3 is 14 residues long. V was cut by 4 bases and J by 0 bases, with 6 bases left in between. The CDR3 region is CASSRGPNTGELFF. The CDR3 DNA is TGTGCCAGCAGCCGGGGGCCGAACACCGGGGAGCTGTTTTTT.

This clonotype has a count of ten or more. The rearrangement uses TRBV20-1 and TRBJ1-1; D is perhaps TRBD1 (5 bases). V lost 4 bases and J 5 bases, leaving 8 bases between the germline ends. The V gene's germline CDR1 is DFQATT and CDR2 SNEGSKA (reference sequence). CDR3 size: 11 residues. In DNA, the CDR3 is TGCAGTGCTAAAGGGGAGACTGAAGCTTTCTTT. This codes for CSAKGETEAFF.

The chain couples TRBV12-3 or TRBV12-4 to TRBJ1-1, with 10 bases fitting TRBD1. With 6 bases clipped from V and 4 bases from J, the junction kept 2 bases outside the gene matches. There are 13 residues in the CDR3. The CDR3 reads CASSRDRGTEAFF. The DNA of the CDR3 is TGTGCCAGCAGCCGGGACAGGGGCACTGAAGCTTTCTTT.

There are many counts of this clonotype. The V call is TRBV20-1, the J call TRBJ1-4, with 12 bases aligning to TRBD1. This CDR3 contains 15 residues. Germline V gene data show CDR1 as DFQATT and CDR2 as SNEGSKA (reference sequence). Trimming removed 0 bases from V and 8 bases from J; junction bases left unmatched: 4. The CDR3 coding sequence is TGCAGTGCTAGAGATCGGGACAGGGGGCGAGAAAAACTGTTTTTT. Protein: CSARDRDRGREKLFF.

In its sample, this clonotype was seen once. This chain joins TRBV3-1 and TRBJ1-1; 8 positions agree with TRBD1. This CDR3 is 13 amino acids long. The V gene end was trimmed by 6 bases and the J gene end by 6 bases; junction bases not matched to a gene: 6. Germline CDR1 LGHDT, CDR2 YNNKEL (reference sequence). CDR3 sequence (DNA): TGTGCCAGCAGTACGACAGGGGATTCTGAAGCTTTCTTT. Its translation: CASSTTGDSEAFF. The whole variable domain, remainder taken from reference TRBV3-1 and TRBJ1-1, is DTAVSQTPKYLVTQMGNDKSIKCEQNLGHDTMYWYKQDSKKFLKIMFSYNNKELIINETVPNRFSPKSPDKAHLNLHINSLELGDSAVYFCASSTTGDSEAFFGQGTRLTVV.

A few counts support this clonotype. The chain has TRBV15 and TRBJ2-3; 7 bases are a match to TRBD2. Germline V gene sequence: CDR1 LNHNV, CDR2 YYDKDF (reference sequence). The V segment lost 8 bases and the J segment 2 bases; nucleotides outside the gene matches: 7. The CDR3 is made up of 14 amino acids. The CDR3 is CATSLAVTTDTQYF. CDR3 bases: TGTGCCACCTCCCTAGCGGTGACCACAGATACGCAGTATTTT.